These T cell receptor beta chains were read from a single sample in a study of OX40 agonist ivuxolimab in advanced cancers. Sequencing was performed with immunoSEQ multiplex PCR; in TCRdb, only in-frame clones are kept and a portion is missing. The data contain tens of thousands of clones, 89% of them singletons. This material consisted of CD4+ or CD8+ T cells sorted from blood, taken in a trial of the OX40 agonist ivuxolimab. The receptors originated from an adult with an advanced solid tumor such as melanoma, head and neck, liver or kidney cancer. CDR3s include the opening cysteine and the closing phenylalanine or tryptophan. D genes are given only for firm matches. Rows give clone size only sometimes, using once, few, many, or a class for an expanded clone.

>TRBJ1-2|TRBV5-6|-|few
CASSYRVGYTF
TGTGCCAGCAGCTACAGGGTCGGCTACACCTTC
>TRBJ2-1|TRBV30|TRBD2|-
CAWAREGLGEQFF
TGTGCCTGGGCGCGGGAGGGCCTAGGTGAGCAGTTCTTC
>TRBJ2-2|TRBV5-6|-|-
CASSAGSGELFF
TGTGCCAGCAGCGCAGGGTCCGGGGAGCTGTTTTTT
>TRBJ2-1|TRBV5-4|-|-
CASTLLGQNEQFF
TGTGCCAGCACCCTTCTAGGGCAAAATGAGCAGTTCTTC
>TRBJ2-1|TRBV9|TRBD2|-
CASRVGTSGSDEQFF
TGTGCCAGCAGGGTCGGGACTAGCGGGAGCGATGAGCAGTTCTTC
>TRBJ2-1|TRBV4-3|TRBD2|-
CASSQDAPSGILDEQFF
TGCGCCAGCAGCCAAGATGCCCCTAGCGGGATCCTGGACGAGCAGTTCTTC
>TRBJ2-1|TRBV5-6|-|-
CASSLDSGYYNEQFF
TGTGCCAGCAGCTTGGATTCCGGGTACTACAATGAGCAGTTCTTC
>TRBJ2-6|TRBV27|-|-
CASSLGTSGANVLTF
TGTGCCAGCAGTTTAGGGACTTCAGGGGCCAACGTCCTGACTTTC
>TRBJ2-1|TRBV25-1|TRBD2|-
CASSVLASGEQFF
TGTGCCAGCAGTGTTCTAGCTAGCGGTGAGCAGTTCTTC
>TRBJ2-1|TRBV5-1|TRBD2|-
CASSAGLADSYNEQFF
TGCGCCAGCAGCGCCGGTCTAGCGGACTCCTACAATGAGCAGTTCTTC
>TRBJ2-4|TRBV19|TRBD2|-
CASSIPRGENIQYF
TGTGCCAGTAGTATTCCCCGGGGGGAAAACATTCAGTACTTC
>TRBJ2-2|TRBV11-1|-|once
CASSLGGLVTGELFF
TGTGCCAGCAGCTTAGGGGGGCTAGTCACCGGGGAGCTGTTTTTT
>TRBJ2-1|TRBV7-6|-|-
CASSLGASSYNEQFF
TGTGCCAGCAGCTTAGGGGCCAGCTCCTACAATGAGCAGTTCTTC
>TRBJ2-6|TRBV6-1|-|few
CASSEDSSGANVLTF
TGTGCCAGCAGTGAAGACAGCTCTGGGGCCAACGTCCTGACTTTC
>TRBJ1-1|TRBV28|-|-
CASSLWAQTEAFF
TGTGCCAGCAGTTTATGGGCCCAAACTGAAGCTTTCTTT
>TRBJ1-2|TRBV28|-|-
CASSSDAGGYTF
TGTGCCAGCAGTAGCGACGCTGGAGGCTACACCTTC
>TRBJ1-2|TRBV30|TRBD1|-
CAWSYWDSYGYTF
TGTGCCTGGAGTTACTGGGACAGTTATGGCTACACCTTC
>TRBJ2-5|TRBV6-5|-|-
CATQWAGATGETQYF
TGTGCCACCCAATGGGCGGGAGCGACAGGAGAGACCCAGTACTTC
>TRBJ1-2|TRBV19|TRBD1|once
CASTRDSYGYTF
TGTGCCAGTACCAGGGACAGCTATGGCTACACCTTC
>TRBJ1-1|TRBV4-1|-|-
CASSQPDLGQNTEAFF
TGCGCCAGCAGCCAACCCGACTTGGGACAGAACACTGAAGCTTTCTTT
>TRBJ2-5|TRBV7-2|-|-
CASSFVGGPLETQYF
TGTGCCAGCAGCTTCGTTGGAGGGCCGCTGGAGACCCAGTACTTC
>TRBJ1-3|TRBV6-1|-|-
CASSEAGVAGNTIYF
TGTGCCAGCAGTGAGGCAGGGGTGGCTGGAAACACCATATATTTT
>TRBJ2-1|TRBV30|-|-
CAWSFESSYNEQFF
TGTGCCTGGAGTTTCGAGAGCTCCTACAATGAGCAGTTCTTC
>TRBJ1-2|TRBV6-4|-|-
CASSPGQEGYGYTF
TGTGCCAGCAGTCCCGGGCAGGAGGGGTATGGCTACACCTTC
>TRBJ2-1|TRBV4-1|-|-
CASKGGGRTREQFF
TGCGCCAGCAAAGGAGGGGGCCGTACCCGGGAGCAGTTCTTC
>TRBJ1-1|TRBV19|-|-
CASSLLPTSEAFF
TGTGCCAGTAGTTTACTTCCCACTAGTGAAGCTTTCTTT
>TRBJ2-7|TRBV10-2|-|-
CASSEGGTTYEQYF
TGCGCCAGCAGTGAAGGGGGGACCACCTACGAGCAGTACTTC
>TRBJ2-7|TRBV5-5|-|-
CASSSPSYEQYF
TGTGCCAGCAGCTCCCCGAGCTACGAGCAGTACTTC
>TRBJ2-2|TRBV21-1|-|-
CASSKVKGSDGELFF
TGTGCCAGCAGCAAAGTAAAAGGGTCTGACGGGGAGCTGTTTTTT
>TRBJ2-7|TRBV27|TRBD1|-
CACRPLDRGREQYF
TGTGCCTGCCGACCCCTCGACAGGGGGCGTGAGCAGTACTTC
>TRBJ2-3|TRBV7-9|TRBD1|-
CASNPTGTGTTDTQYF
TGTGCCAGCAACCCGACCGGGACAGGGACAACAGATACGCAGTATTTT
>TRBJ2-7|TRBV30|-|-
CAWSGPPGWRDSYEQYF
TGTGCCTGGAGTGGGCCCCCCGGGTGGAGGGACTCCTACGAGCAGTACTTC
>TRBJ1-4|TRBV6-8|TRBD1|-
CASSPFDRARFATNEKLFF
TGTGCCAGCAGCCCCTTCGACAGGGCCAGATTCGCAACTAATGAAAAACTGTTTTTT
>TRBJ1-2|TRBV7-9|TRBD1|-
CASARQGNYYGYTF
TGTGCCAGCGCAAGACAGGGGAATTACTATGGCTACACCTTC
>TRBJ1-2|TRBV7-9|-|-
CASSLVGGYTF
TGTGCCAGCAGCTTAGTGGGGGGCTACACCTTC
>TRBJ1-2|TRBV2|TRBD1|-
CASTGTGIDGYTF
TGTGCCAGCACCGGGACAGGGATCGATGGCTACACCTTC
>TRBJ2-1|TRBV2|-|-
CASKLSGNSYNEQFF
TGTGCCAGCAAACTTAGCGGAAATTCCTACAATGAGCAGTTCTTC
>TRBJ2-2|TRBV6-6|-|few
CASTYTGELFF
TGTGCCAGCACTTATACCGGGGAGCTGTTTTTT
>TRBJ2-7|TRBV5-1|-|-
CASSPPAGRSEQYF
TGCGCCAGCAGCCCCCCGGCGGGCCGCAGCGAGCAGTACTTC
>TRBJ1-2|TRBV4-1|-|-
CASTPTGQYYGYTF
TGCGCCAGCACTCCAACTGGACAGTACTATGGCTACACCTTC
>TRBJ2-7|TRBV2|TRBD2|-
CASSEEAGGPGEQYF
TGTGCCAGCAGTGAAGAAGCGGGAGGCCCCGGAGAGCAGTACTTC
>TRBJ1-2|TRBV29-1|-|-
CSVPDSANYGYTF
TGCAGCGTTCCGGACAGTGCTAACTATGGCTACACCTTC
>TRBJ1-6|TRBV19|-|few
CASSTYRTENSPLHF
TGTGCCAGTAGTACCTACCGGACAGAAAATTCACCCCTCCACTTT
>TRBJ2-7|TRBV2|-|-
CASILKEGGYEQYF
TGTGCCAGCATCCTCAAGGAGGGGGGCTACGAGCAGTACTTC
>TRBJ2-1|TRBV6-6|-|once
CASGGEIGLNEQFF
TGTGCCAGCGGAGGGGAAATAGGCCTCAATGAGCAGTTCTTC
>TRBJ2-3|TRBV30|-|-
CAWSKLRDQYF
TGTGCCTGGAGCAAACTCCGAGACCAGTATTTT
>TRBJ2-5|TRBV7-8|TRBD2|-
CASRTTSGQETQYF
TGTGCCAGCAGAACGACTAGCGGCCAAGAGACCCAGTACTTC
>TRBJ1-5|TRBV28|TRBD1|-
CATKWGQGPQPQHF
TGTGCCACCAAGTGGGGACAGGGACCGCAGCCCCAGCATTTT
>TRBJ1-2|TRBV19|-|few
CASSISGDYGYTF
TGTGCCAGTAGTATCTCAGGGGACTATGGCTACACCTTC
>TRBJ1-1|TRBV28|TRBD1|-
CASSSKGQNEAFF
TGTGCCAGCAGTTCCAAGGGACAGAATGAAGCTTTCTTT